The present entry profiles one T cell receptor (beta chain) with its context. It lacks a known antigen. No per-base quality is available; no much larger clone lies one base away. Trimming removed 9 bases from V and 7 bases from J, leaving 12 bases between the germline ends. The CDR3 sequence holds 12 residues, the cysteine and phenylalanine included. Left in the record is the CDR3 DNA by itself, 36 bases read in frame from the first base. The germline V gene specifies MGHDK as CDR1 and SYGVNS as CDR2. This record comes from a study of vaccination effects on CD4 cells after COVID-19 (dated 2022 in TCRdb). Study-wide context: In the ViraFEST assay, PBMC were stimulated with viral peptide pools, and antigen-specific CD4+ T cell clonotypes were then identified by expansion using TCR sequencing. About 2 million PBMC per well were cultured in IMDM with roughly 5% human AB serum, 10 IU/ml IL-2 and gentamicin, plus 10 ug/ml peptides. SARS-CoV-2 spike-specific CD4+ TCR repertoires from before and after mRNA vaccination were compared in COVID-19 convalescent patients and in infection-naive vaccine recipients. Post-vaccine samples across the study were collected a median of 72 days after the second dose, with a range of 14 to 241. In the study, cultures from other donors were sequenced using the Oncomine TCR Beta short-read assay on an Illumina iSeq 100. A total of ten to eleven COVID-19 convalescent patients and a handful of SARS-CoV-2-naive healthy vaccine recipients were included in the full study. Results and caveats for the whole study, not just this receptor: In healthy vaccine recipients, vaccine-induced clones were almost all SARS-CoV-2 mono-reactive, with only 1 of 255 cross-reactive with common cold coronaviruses. Both infection-induced and vaccine-induced clones contracted markedly at late post-vaccination timepoints, which is consistent with waning T cell responses. The study was limited by a small number of convalescent patients and lacked early post-infection timepoints.

After around 10 days of culture, CD4+ T cells were isolated with the EasySep CD4+ T cell isolation kit. Two doses of either the BNT162b2 or the mRNA-1273 mRNA SARS-CoV-2 vaccine were administered to participants. Healthy vaccine recipients had no prior SARS-CoV-2 infection, confirmed by negative nucleocapsid antibodies before and after vaccination. Half of the culture medium was replaced with fresh IL-2-containing medium on days 3 and 7. Each peptide stimulation condition was cultured in triplicate wells unless otherwise noted. Using Ficoll-Paque Plus gradient centrifugation, PBMC were separated from whole blood and then either used fresh or cryopreserved at -140C. Genomic DNA was extracted from cultured CD4+ T cells with the QIAamp micro DNA kit. The library was produced with the immunoSEQ multiplex PCR assay. DNA from the cultured and isolated CD4+ T cells underwent TCR beta CDR3 sequencing. Concerning the study's data processing: The analysis removed non-productive TCR sequences, trimmed reads to the CDR3 region, and retained only CDR3s that were 7 or more amino acids long. The MANAFEST web app was used to pick out antigen-specific clonotypes by comparing their expansion in peptide wells with that in reference cultures. Positive clones required FDR<0.05 expansion versus reference and all other wells, odds ratio above 5, and frequency above 0.1% in two replicate wells. A clonotype was called cross-reactive if it was significantly expanded both in SARS-CoV-2 spike wells and in at least one common cold coronavirus spike condition. Using the stringdist R package, CDR3 similarity was measured by Levenshtein distance, and unrooted trees were constructed with ape in R 3.6.1. TCRdb holds this immuneACCESS table with in-frame rearrangements only. Some clones are missing; in checked studies, unresolved V genes explain under half, and the rest has no known cause. D and trimming were read from the DNA, whereas the V and J calls and clone size are those reported in that table. The table for this sample lists some 66,000 clones; over 75% of them were counted only once. The ten largest clones capture approximately 2.4% of the sample.

The sequence joins TRBV25-1 to TRBJ1-4; TRBD1 might be the D gene, on 6 matching bases. The sample here was CD4+ T cells from PBMCs cultured without peptide, taken after COVID-19 vaccination. The source of this sequence is a human donor who received a COVID-19 vaccine. Read as DNA, the sequence is TGTGCCAGTCGCGGGACACTTGAAAAACTGTTTTTT. This translates into CASRGTLEKLFF. The variable domain in full, with residues beyond the CDR3 obtained from the reference TRBV25-1 and TRBJ1-4 genes, is EADIYQTPRYLVIGTGKKITLECSQTMGHDKMYWYQQDPGMELHLIHYSYGVNSTEKGDLSSESTVSRIRTEHFPLTLESARPSHTSQYLCASRGTLEKLFFGSGTQLSVL.